This T cell receptor beta chain was sequenced in a study of T cells in pancreatic ductal adenocarcinoma. Study conclusions and caveats: Unique clonotypes were 7 to 9-fold more numerous in blood than in tumor. Tumors hold more CD45RO+ effector T cells, which may bias toward lower diversity. Blood clonality (around 0.066) did not differ significantly from tumor (about 0.112). The resected pancreatic cancer cohort was biased toward the minority with early-stage disease.

Germline trimming cut 2 bases from V and 4 bases from J; bases unmatched to any gene: 10. Germline V lookup: CDR1 SGHNT, CDR2 YENEEA. The CDR3 spans 20 residues. Surgery without prior neoadjuvant therapy was the treatment of the selected pancreatic ductal adenocarcinoma patients. TCRdb's copy holds only in-frame clones and misses some; the assay was immunoSEQ multiplex PCR. Of some 4,300 clones listed, approximately 79% are singletons. Comments on this clone: No antigen is known for it.

The gene calls are TRBV11-3 and TRBJ2-2, with 16 bases aligning to TRBD2. This clonotype was obtained from a human donor with pancreatic ductal adenocarcinoma. The donor label of this sample is uncertain. Sample: pancreatic tumor tissue. In DNA, the CDR3 is TGTGCCAGCAGCTTAAGCTCCGGGACTAGCGGGAGGGGAGGCACCGGGGAGCTGTTTTTT. Its translation is CASSLSSGTSGRGGTGELFF.